This passage covers 19 T cell receptor beta chains from one sample sequenced in a study of naive and memory T cell subsets. A UMI-containing oligonucleotide was joined by 3' ligation to the TCR cDNA template. Four PCR rounds used nested alpha and beta constant region primers plus the SP2 primer. TCRdb re-derived calls from the UMI-ligation and nested PCR reads in MiXCR, one entry per CDR3 protein. The table records 25,000 to 30,000 distinct CDR3 sequences, around 5% of them present only once. Material: blood. The receptors stem from an adult in good health.

By frequency in the sample, this clonotype is medium-sized. This chain uses TRBV7-3 with TRBJ2-2; 7 nucleotides agree with TRBD1. The CDR3 spans 16 residues. J gave up 6 bases and V 2 bases, and 9 bases lay outside the gene matches. Germline lookup yields CDR1 SGHTA and CDR2 FQGTGA. CDR3 nucleotide sequence: TGTGCCAGCAGCTTATCTGGCTACAGGGGATCCGGGGAGCTGTTTTTT. This gives the protein CASSLSGYRGSGELFF.

The sample holds many counts of this clonotype. V is TRBV4-2 and J is TRBJ1-2; D call uncertain. Trimming took off 0 bases at V and 3 bases at J, with 14 bases between the two ends. Germline values: CDR1 LGHNA, CDR2 YNFKEQ. This CDR3 has 16 amino acids. Here the CDR3 reads CASSQEDGRADYGYTF. The DNA for the CDR3 is TGTGCCAGCAGCCAAGAAGACGGGAGGGCAGACTATGGCTACACCTTC.

In its sample, this clonotype was seen many times. The chain is built from TRBV12-3 or TRBV12-4 and TRBJ1-1; D remains ambiguous. This CDR3 region has 12 residues. Trimming removed 4 bases at V and 7 bases at J, with 10 bases between. The CDR3 region is CASSSASYEAFF. CDR3 in DNA: TGTGCCAGCAGTTCAGCCTCTTATGAAGCTTTCTTT.

Concerning this clonotype itself: One junction end does not reproduce the germline sequence, and a read error may be involved. V gene TRBV28 combines with J gene TRBJ1-2; no clear D. Germline CDR1 reads MDHEN; CDR2 reads SYDVKM. This CDR3 spans 14 amino acids. The CDR3 loop reads CASSTPAANYGDTF. The CDR3 nucleotides read TGTGCCAGCAGTACGCCGGCGGCCAACTATGGCGACACCTTC.

At least ten counts were recorded for this clonotype. The V gene is TRBV29-1, the J gene TRBJ2-1; D not certain. V gave up 7 bases and J gave up 6 bases, with 19 bases separating them. CDR1 is SQVTM, CDR2 ANQGSEA, per germline. The CDR3 extends over 14 amino acids. The CDR3 DNA reads TGCAGCGCCCCGCAGGAATCTACGAGCAATGAGCAGTTCTTC. It translates to CSAPQESTSNEQFF.

This clonotype was observed at least ten times. The chain recombines TRBV6-5 with TRBJ2-1, with 11 positions matching TRBD2. Germline values: CDR1 MNHEY, CDR2 SVGAGI. After removal of 0 bases from V and 2 bases from J, the junction contained 0 bases not matched to a gene. This CDR3 contains 16 residues. CDR3 loop: CASSYSTSGAYNEQFF. For the CDR3, the DNA is TGTGCCAGCAGTTACTCGACTAGCGGGGCCTACAATGAGCAGTTCTTC.

This chain uses TRBV29-1 with TRBJ2-1, with 13 bases aligning to TRBD2. Per germline, CDR1 SQVTM and CDR2 ANQGSEA. V lost 6 bases to trimming and J lost 2 bases; unmatched junction nucleotides: 7. There are 16 residues in the CDR3. For the CDR3, the DNA is TGCAGCGTCTGGACTAGCGGGGGAAACCCCTACAATGAGCAGTTCTTC. It specifies CSVWTSGGNPYNEQFF.

The rearrangement uses TRBV7-9 and TRBJ2-7; perhaps TRBD2 as D (5 bases). With 3 bases removed from V and 11 bases from J, the gap between germline ends came to 11 bases. Germline CDR1 reads SEHNR; CDR2 reads FQNEAQ (reference sequence). CDR3 length: 11 amino acids. CDR3 region: CASSFEGWKYF. In nucleotides, the CDR3 is TGTGCCAGCAGCTTCGAGGGTTGGAAGTACTTC.

Relative to its sample, this clonotype is medium-sized. The chain employs TRBV15 and TRBJ2-3; D not certain. The germline V and J ends were trimmed by 0 bases and 0 bases, with 7 bases remaining between them. The CDR3 runs 15 residues. Germline CDR1 is LNHNV and CDR2 is YYDKDF (reference sequence). CDR3 sequence (DNA): TGTGCCACCAGCAGAGAATACACTAGCACAGATACGCAGTATTTT. Protein: CATSREYTSTDTQYF. The variable domain in full, with the rest retrieved from reference TRBV15 and TRBJ2-3, is DAMVIQNPRYQVTQFGKPVTLSCSQTLNHNVMYWYQQKSSQAPKLLFHYYDKDFNNEADTPDNFQSRRPNTSFCFLDIRSPGLGDTAMYLCATSREYTSTDTQYFGPGTRLTVL.

This clonotype was observed a few times. V and J are TRBV11-2 and TRBJ2-1, with 10 bases matching TRBD2. J gave up 0 bases and V 8 bases, and 19 bases lay outside the gene matches. This CDR3 has 20 residues. Germline loops: CDR1 SGHAT, CDR2 FQNNGV. CDR3 amino acids: CASRSLPGAAGGSSYNEQFF. The CDR3 DNA follows: TGTGCCAGCCGCAGCTTGCCCGGGGCAGCGGGGGGGAGCTCCTACAATGAGCAGTTCTTC.

The chain links TRBV13 to TRBJ2-1; 11 bases are shared with TRBD2. The germline gives CDR1 PRHDT, CDR2 FYEKMQ (reference sequence). V shed 4 bases, J shed 0 bases, and the junction held 8 bases outside the gene matches. This CDR3 is 18 amino acids long. CDR3 sequence reads: CASSSRLAGWISYNEQFF. In DNA, the CDR3 is TGTGCCAGCAGCTCTCGACTAGCGGGATGGATCTCCTACAATGAGCAGTTCTTC. The variable domain in full, completed from reference TRBV13 and TRBJ2-1, reads AAGVIQSPRHLIKEKRETATLKCYPIPRHDTVYWYQQGPGQDPQFLISFYEKMQSDKGSIPDRFSAQQFSDYHSELNMSSLELGDSALYFCASSSRLAGWISYNEQFFGPGTRLTVL.

This clonotype was recorded many times. The V and J genes are TRBV4-1 and TRBJ2-1; maybe TRBD2 (5 bases). Trimming stripped 6 bases from V and 6 bases from J, with 21 bases between. Germline V gene lookup returns CDR1 MGHRA and CDR2 YSYEKL. CDR3 size: 16 residues. CDR3 loop: CASRGSGGWSGNEQFF. The CDR3 nucleotides are TGCGCCAGCAGAGGGTCGGGCGGGTGGTCCGGCAATGAGCAGTTCTTC.

This clonotype was found many times. V is TRBV6-4 and J is TRBJ2-1; 8 bases line up with TRBD2. Germline V gives CDR1 MRHNA, CDR2 SNTAGT. The CDR3 has 15 amino acids. The trim removed 4 bases at V and 3 bases at J, leaving 5 bases unmatched. In DNA form, the CDR3 reads TGTGCCAGCAGTGCGACTAGCGCCCGCTACAATGAGCAGTTCTTC. Residues: CASSATSARYNEQFF.

This clonotype was found many times. The chain carries TRBV20-1 and TRBJ1-1; maybe TRBD1 (5 bases). The CDR3 runs to 15 residues. V was shortened by 7 bases and J by 1 base, with 19 bases between the two germline ends. The germline V gene encodes CDR1 DFQATT and CDR2 SNEGSKA (reference sequence). CDR3 in DNA: TGCAGTGGGCTCCCGGGGGGGAACCCGAACACTGAAGCTTTCTTT. Translated: CSGLPGGNPNTEAFF.

This clonotype was observed a few times. The V gene is TRBV19, the J gene TRBJ2-5; 7 bases agree with TRBD1. Germline V lookup: CDR1 LNHDA, CDR2 SQIVND (reference sequence). CDR3 size: 15 residues. V was pared by 5 bases and J by 2 bases, with 8 bases of the junction left unmatched. CDR3 nucleotide sequence: TGTGCCAGTAGTTCGACAGGGAAGGTTCAAGAGACCCAGTACTTC. Protein sequence: CASSSTGKVQETQYF.

About this clonotype: This clone may be a read error of a much larger clone one base away. V is TRBV6-5 and J is TRBJ2-1; D gene ambiguous. Germline V CDR1 and CDR2: MNHEY, SVGAGI. The CDR3 has 15 residues. CDR3 in amino acids: CSSSYHPSSYNEQFF. Written as DNA, the CDR3 is TGTTCCAGCAGTTACCACCCCAGCTCCTACAATGAGCAGTTCTTC.

This clonotype ranks as medium-sized. The chain recombines TRBV18 with TRBJ2-1; 11 positions agree with TRBD1. The CDR3 contains 15 residues. The ends lost 3 bases at V and 7 bases at J; junction bases unmatched: 5. In germline, CDR1 is KGHSH, CDR2 LQKENI. This CDR3 is CASSPGQGARNEQFF. The DNA of the CDR3 is TGTGCCAGCTCACCTGGACAGGGGGCACGGAATGAGCAGTTCTTC.

There are many counts of this clonotype. V usage is TRBV7-9 and J usage is TRBJ2-7; 8 nucleotides match TRBD2. Per the germline V gene, CDR1 is SEHNR and CDR2 is FQNEAQ (reference sequence). With 5 bases clipped from V and 4 bases from J, the junction kept 7 bases outside the gene matches. The length of the CDR3 is 14 residues. The CDR3 here is CASSPEREWYEQYF. As DNA, the CDR3 is TGTGCCAGCAGCCCCGAGCGGGAGTGGTACGAGCAGTACTTC.

Ten or more counts support this clonotype. This chain links TRBV20-1 with TRBJ2-4; possible D gene TRBD2, 6 bases. V was pared by 4 bases and J by 0 bases, with 13 bases between. The CDR3 extends over 15 amino acids. Germline values: CDR1 DFQATT, CDR2 SNEGSKA (reference sequence). As DNA, the CDR3 is TGCAGTGCTATCAGGCGGGATGTAGCCAAAAACATTCAGTACTTC. Translating gives CSAIRRDVAKNIQYF.